This TCR beta chain came from a study of CD8 T cells in ankylosing spondylitis (dated by TCRdb to about 2017). In the study overall: T cell receptor beta repertoires were profiled in healthy donors and ankylosing spondylitis patients so that disease-linked TCR variants could be found. In total, the full study cohort was made up of some 110 healthy donors and 25 to 30 ankylosing spondylitis patients. Peripheral blood was sampled, and synovial fluid was additionally collected from ankylosing spondylitis patients. Study-wide findings and limitations: A TCR beta motif made up of under ten highly homologous amino acid variants appeared to be characteristic of blood from ankylosing spondylitis patients. Some motif variants were previously reported in synovial fluid and blood of reactive arthritis patients, suggesting common disease-initiation mechanisms. The disease-linked clones were reported to be significantly enriched in matched synovial fluid samples from ankylosing spondylitis patients. The disease-linked clones showed a CD8+ phenotype and occurred at relatively low frequencies in peripheral blood.

The data were produced on an Illumina HiSeq 2500. Quantitative 5'-RACE with molecular barcodes was the method used to prepare the TCR beta libraries. As for the original processing: A new computational method based on a probabilistic model of VDJ rearrangement was used to identify disease-linked TCR variants. Through fastp at Q25 and MiXCR, TCRdb rebuilt clones from the public reads, retaining in-frame beta chains. Rows matching on CDR3 protein sequence are summarized as one entry with the most common DNA and genes. These V and J calls originate from TCRdb's pipeline instead of the authors' own analysis. The sample data list under 950,000 distinct CDR3 sequences, and 15% to 20% of these were observed just once. The ten largest clones represent about 20% of the sample. Based on the germline V gene, the CDR1 and CDR2 sequences are SGHRS and YFSETQ. Trimming takes 4 bases from V and 10 bases from J, and the germline ends sit 9 bases apart. There are 12 amino acids in the CDR3, from cysteine to phenylalanine inclusive. The DNA shown is the 36-base CDR3, in frame from base 1.

This clonotype was picked up a small number of times. The antigen it recognizes is unknown. Nothing much larger sits one base from this clone, and base qualities are not available. The TCR was taken from a male donor with ankylosing spondylitis. The V and J segments used are TRBV5-1 and TRBJ1-6, and the D gene may be TRBD1, 6 bases matching. The specimen was blood, either unsorted or a sorted T cell fraction (not recorded which). The DNA is TGCGCCAGCAGCGGACAGAACTCACCCCTCCACTTT. This encodes CASSGQNSPLHF.